A selection of T cell receptor beta chains follows, all from one sample in a study of tumor-infiltrating lymphocytes in oesophageal squamous cell carcinoma. TCRdb independently ran MiXCR on the reads; one entry per CDR3 protein. Of some 10,000 distinct CDR3 sequences in the sample, 50% to 65% were seen once. Material for sequencing was blood. The receptor source for this set is a female donor with esophageal squamous cell carcinoma. CDR3s include the opening cysteine and the closing phenylalanine or tryptophan. A D gene is named only where the DNA matches it firmly. For some rows the clone size is stated as once, few or many, or as a class when expanded; others skip it.

TRBV27	TRBJ2-4	.	13	.	CASSPQGKNIQYF	TGTGCCAGCAGTCCCCAGGGCAAAAACATTCAGTACTTC
TRBV7-3	TRBJ2-1	.	14	.	CASSLSLRDNEQFF	TGTGCCAGCAGCTTAAGTTTGCGGGACAATGAGCAGTTCTTC
TRBV7-9	TRBJ2-5	many	13	.	CASSLSTGETQYF	TGTGCCAGCAGCTTATCGACTGGGGAGACCCAGTACTTC
TRBV12-3/TRBV12-4	TRBJ1-1	.	14	TRBD1	CASRNRGVNTEAFF	TGTGCCAGCAGAAACAGGGGCGTGAACACTGAAGCTTTCTTT
TRBV7-2	TRBJ2-3	.	15	TRBD2	CASSEGLAGGDTQYF	TGTGCCAGCAGCGAGGGACTAGCGGGAGGGGACACGCAGTATTTT
TRBV24-1	TRBJ2-1	.	16	.	CATSEGSARSHNEQFF	TGTGCCACCAGTGAGGGATCTGCCCGATCCCACAATGAGCAGTTCTTC
TRBV7-6	TRBJ2-1	few	12	.	CASSFYRNEQFF	TGTGCCAGCAGCTTCTATCGCAATGAGCAGTTCTTC
TRBV19	TRBJ2-1	medium-sized	11	.	CASSMDVEQFF	TGTGCCAGTAGTATGGATGTAGAGCAGTTCTTC
TRBV2	TRBJ2-2	.	14	TRBD1	CANQGQPNTGELFF	TGTGCCAACCAGGGACAGCCCAACACCGGGGAGCTGTTTTTT
TRBV7-3	TRBJ2-1	.	14	TRBD2	CASSLTGGDNEQFF	TGTGCCAGCAGCTTAACGGGAGGGGACAATGAGCAGTTCTTC
TRBV7-2	TRBJ2-3	.	14	.	CASSRGASTDTQYF	TGTGCCAGTTCCCGCGGGGCTAGCACAGATACGCAGTATTTT
TRBV11-2	TRBJ2-3	.	14	.	CASSLVSSTDTQYF	TGTGCCAGCAGCTTAGTGTCGTCCACAGATACGCAGTATTTT
TRBV12-5	TRBJ1-1	.	14	.	CASGFDGMNTEAFF	TGTGCTAGTGGTTTCGACGGGATGAACACTGAAGCTTTCTTT
TRBV7-3	TRBJ2-2	.	16	.	CASSLIAGAASGELFF	TGTGCCAGCAGCTTAATCGCAGGGGCCGCGTCCGGGGAGCTGTTTTTT
TRBV11-2	TRBJ1-1	.	11	.	CASSLRSEAFF	TGTGCCAGCAGCTTACGCTCTGAAGCTTTCTTT
TRBV7-2	TRBJ2-7	.	15	TRBD1	CASSLAGTGIYEQYF	TGTGCCAGCAGCTTAGCCGGGACAGGGATCTACGAGCAGTACTTC
TRBV6-1	TRBJ2-5	few	14	TRBD1	CASRPGQNQETQYF	TGTGCCAGCAGACCGGGACAGAATCAAGAGACCCAGTACTTC
TRBV27	TRBJ2-7	.	17	TRBD2	CASSSLSGKGPYNEQYF	TGTGCCAGCAGTTCACTAAGCGGGAAGGGCCCCTACAATGAGCAGTACTTC
TRBV7-2	TRBJ2-3	few	14	.	CASSPARTTDTQYF	TGTGCCAGCAGCCCGGCTAGAACCACAGATACGCAGTATTTT
TRBV28	TRBJ2-1	.	11	.	CASRARGEQFF	TGTGCCAGCAGGGCGAGAGGGGAGCAGTTCTTC
TRBV6-6	TRBJ2-7	many	15	.	CASSYHHNWKIEQYF	TGTGCCAGCAGTTACCATCATAACTGGAAGATTGAGCAGTACTTC
TRBV7-8	TRBJ2-1	few	16	.	CASSPGTENMYNEQFF	TGTGCCAGCAGCCCCGGGACGGAAAATATGTACAATGAGCAGTTCTTC
TRBV7-2	TRBJ2-2	.	15	.	CASSLWGGDTGELFF	TGTGCCAGCAGCTTATGGGGGGGCGACACCGGGGAGCTGTTTTTT
TRBV24-1	TRBJ2-6	many	11	.	CATSDHPGRTF	TGTGCCACCAGTGATCACCCGGGACGGACTTTC
TRBV12-3/TRBV12-4	TRBJ2-2	.	12	.	CASNLAYGELFF	TGTGCCAGCAACCTAGCGTACGGGGAGCTGTTTTTT
TRBV11-1	TRBJ2-7	.	14	TRBD2	CASSWIGTNNEQYF	TGTGCCAGCAGCTGGATAGGGACTAACAACGAGCAGTACTTC
TRBV7-6	TRBJ1-1	.	21	TRBD1	CASSLTVTRQGPLYSNTEAFF	TGTGCCAGCAGCTTAACAGTAACTCGACAGGGACCGCTTTACTCGAACACTGAAGCTTTCTTT
TRBV6-5	TRBJ1-1	.	13	.	CASSYSTDTEAFF	TGTGCCAGCAGTTACTCGACGGACACTGAAGCTTTCTTT
TRBV6-1	TRBJ2-3	few	16	TRBD1	CASSEAVDRAVDTQYF	TGTGCCAGCAGTGAAGCTGTGGACAGGGCGGTAGATACGCAGTATTTT
TRBV7-6	TRBJ2-7	.	12	.	CASSLAIGEQYF	TGTGCCAGCAGCTTAGCGATAGGCGAGCAGTACTTC
TRBV7-8	TRBJ2-1	.	14	TRBD2	CASKSGRTNNEQFF	TGTGCCAGCAAAAGCGGGAGGACCAACAATGAGCAGTTCTTC
TRBV7-3	TRBJ2-7	.	15	.	CASRLTGTFYGEQYF	TGTGCCAGCAGGCTTACCGGGACGTTTTACGGCGAGCAGTACTTC
TRBV5-3	TRBJ2-5	.	13	.	CASSSRDTETQYF	TGTGCCAGCAGCTCTCGGGACACCGAGACCCAGTACTTC
TRBV28	TRBJ1-3	medium-sized	12	.	CASSESGNTIYF	TGTGCCAGCAGTGAGTCTGGAAACACCATATATTTT
TRBV7-2	TRBJ2-2	.	14	.	CASSLGANTGELFF	TGTGCCAGCAGCTTGGGTGCGAACACCGGGGAGCTGTTTTTT
TRBV14	TRBJ2-7	.	19	TRBD2	CASSQDAPFGSGVSYEQYF	TGTGCCAGCAGCCAAGATGCCCCCTTTGGGAGCGGGGTCTCCTACGAGCAGTACTTC
TRBV7-3	TRBJ2-2	.	13	.	CASSRQMAGELFF	TGTGCCAGCAGTCGACAGATGGCCGGGGAGCTGTTTTTT
TRBV28	TRBJ2-7	.	14	TRBD1	CASSPGTVPYEQYF	TGTGCCAGCAGTCCCGGGACAGTTCCCTACGAGCAGTACTTC
TRBV7-6	TRBJ2-1	.	13	TRBD2	CASSLAGFNEQFF	TGTGCTAGCAGCTTAGCGGGGTTCAATGAGCAGTTCTTC
TRBV7-2	TRBJ2-5	.	14	.	CASSLSRGIETQYF	TGTGCCAGCAGCTTATCTCGGGGAATAGAGACCCAGTACTTC
TRBV10-2	TRBJ2-3	few	12	.	CASSEEGDTQYF	TGCGCCAGCAGTGAAGAGGGAGATACGCAGTATTTT
TRBV27	TRBJ2-1	few	13	.	CASSLSRYNEQFF	TGTGCCAGCAGTTTATCCCGTTACAATGAGCAGTTCTTC
TRBV27	TRBJ2-1	many	17	TRBD1	CASSLGDRPGINNEQFF	TGTGCCAGCAGTCTGGGGGACAGGCCGGGAATCAACAATGAGCAGTTCTTC
TRBV7-6	TRBJ2-1	.	12	.	CASSLDRNPLHF	TGTGCCAGCAGCCTGGACAGAAATCCCCTCCACTTC
TRBV7-8	TRBJ2-7	.	16	TRBD2	CASSLSFGGAGYEQYF	TGTGCCAGCAGCTTATCCTTCGGGGGGGCCGGCTACGAGCAGTACTTC
TRBV4-1	TRBJ2-3	.	18	.	CASSQDPMLASSTDTQYF	TGTGCCAGCAGCCAAGATCCCATGCTAGCGAGCAGCACAGATACGCAGTATTTT
TRBV7-3	TRBJ2-3	.	13	.	CASSFSGSDTQYF	TGTGCCAGCAGCTTCAGTGGGTCGGATACGCAGTATTTT
TRBV12-3/TRBV12-4	TRBJ2-3	few	11	.	CASSFTGTQYF	TGTGCCAGCAGTTTCACTGGTACGCAGTATTTT